The 18 T cell receptor beta chains listed next were all sequenced from one sample in a study of T cell responses to AZD1222 COVID-19 vaccine. Clones were sequenced by immunoSEQ multiplex PCR, and TCRdb holds only the in-frame ones, with some missing. This sample yields more than 150,000 clones, of which approximately 92% are seen a single time; about 9.4% belongs to the top ten. This specimen consisted of peripheral blood, obtained on day 0 of AZD1222 vaccination. Every receptor here comes from an adult in good health.

The chain links TRBV4-1 to TRBJ1-2, with 7 nucleotides matching TRBD1. The V gene end was trimmed by 1 base and the J gene end by 6 bases; junction bases not matched to a gene: 14. This CDR3 contains 17 residues. Germline lookup yields CDR1 MGHRA and CDR2 YSYEKL. The CDR3 DNA reads as TGCGCCAGCAGCCAAGGTGTAAGGATGGACAGGTGGGATGGCTACACCTTC. It is translated as CASSQGVRMDRWDGYTF.

This rearrangement joins TRBV6-5 to TRBJ1-1, with D possibly being TRBD1 (5 bases). The germline V and J ends were trimmed by 6 bases and 4 bases, with 18 bases remaining between them. Germline loops: CDR1 MNHEY, CDR2 SVGAGI. This CDR3 is 15 amino acids long. The CDR3 DNA reads as TGTGCCAGCAGCCTAAATCCAATCAGGGTCACTGAAGCTTTCTTT. Translation: CASSLNPIRVTEAFF.

In this sample, this clone turned up once. The chain employs TRBV5-1 and TRBJ1-1; D is unclear. There are 15 residues in the CDR3. Germline V gene lookup returns CDR1 SGHRS and CDR2 YFSETQ. Trimming took off 0 bases at V and 0 bases at J, with 9 bases between the two ends. CDR3 nucleotides: TGCGCCAGCAGCTTGGTTTCTGGATTGAACACTGAAGCTTTCTTT. Translation: CASSLVSGLNTEAFF.

A single count supports this clone. The rearrangement uses TRBV12-3 or TRBV12-4 and TRBJ1-1, with 10 bases fitting TRBD1. This CDR3 has 13 amino acids. Trimming at V came to 6 bases and at J to 4 bases, leaving 2 bases not matched to a gene. The CDR3 sequence is CASSRTGGTEAFF. CDR3 nucleotides: TGTGCCAGCAGCCGGACAGGGGGCACTGAAGCTTTCTTT.

This chain links TRBV5-6 with TRBJ1-4; a possible D gene is TRBD1 (6 bases). The CDR3 totals 14 residues. Germline CDR1 reads SGHDT; CDR2 reads YYEEEE. V lost 1 base and J lost 6, with 10 bases in between. CDR3 in amino acids: CASSLRAGDEKLFF. The CDR3 DNA is TGTGCCAGCAGCTTGAGGGCAGGGGATGAAAAACTGTTTTTT. Looking up the rest from reference TRBV5-6 and TRBJ1-4 gives the full variable domain: DAGVTQSPTHLIKTRGQQVTLRCSPKSGHDTVSWYQQALGQGPQFIFQYYEEEERQRGNFPDRFSGHQFPNYSSELNVNALLLGDSALYLCASSLRAGDEKLFFGSGTQLSVL.

The V and J genes are TRBV28 and TRBJ1-2, with D possibly matching TRBD1 (5 bases). CDR3 size: 11 residues. V gave up 6 bases and J gave up 8 bases, with 10 bases separating them. Germline V gives CDR1 MDHEN, CDR2 SYDVKM. Written as DNA, the CDR3 is TGTGCCAGCAGCCCATGGGGGGGCTACACCTTC. Residues: CASSPWGGYTF.

CDR3: CASSYGDRGDYGYTF. The CDR3 DNA reads TGTGCCAGCAGTTACGGGGACAGGGGCGACTATGGCTACACCTTC. The genes are TRBV6-5 and TRBJ1-2, with TRBD1 identical over 10 bases. The CDR3 sequence is 15 residues long. In germline, CDR1 is MNHEY, CDR2 SVGAGI. V dropped 2 bases and J dropped 3; count of bases not matched to a gene: 3.

The DNA for the CDR3 is TGTGCCAGCAGCCCGCGGACAGGGATAGGCCAAGAGACCCAGTACTTC. Translating gives CASSPRTGIGQETQYF. The chain links TRBV9 to TRBJ2-5; 8 nucleotides match TRBD1. The V and J ends lost 4 bases and 1 base, in that order; junction bases with no gene match: 9. Germline values: CDR1 SGDLS, CDR2 YYNGEE. The CDR3 loop spans 16 amino acids.

This clone was observed once. The CDR3 protein is CASSSWDRGSGGYTF. The DNA of the CDR3 is TGTGCCAGTAGTTCATGGGACAGGGGTTCTGGTGGCTACACCTTC. The chain uses TRBV19 and TRBJ1-2, with TRBD1 matching over 10 bases. Germline lookup yields CDR1 LNHDA and CDR2 SQIVND (reference sequence). J was trimmed by 7 bases and V by 5 bases; bases with no gene match: 10. The CDR3 runs to 15 residues.

This clone was picked up one time. The chain joins TRBV9 to TRBJ1-3; D is unclear. Between the trimmed V and J ends, which lost 0 bases and 4 bases, there was a span of 8 bases. Germline values: CDR1 SGDLS, CDR2 YYNGEE. The length of the CDR3 is 14 residues. The CDR3: CASSVGGIGNTIYF. CDR3 coding DNA: TGTGCCAGCAGCGTAGGCGGAATCGGAAACACCATATATTTT.

The chain joins TRBV30 to TRBJ1-2; 7 nucleotides match TRBD1. The CDR3 is 13 residues long. With V trimmed by 0 bases and J by 6 bases, 4 bases remained unmatched. The germline V gene has CDR1 GTSNPN and CDR2 SVGIG (reference sequence). The CDR3 nucleotides are TGTGCCTGGAGTGTACTAACAGGGGATGGCTACACCTTC. Translating gives CAWSVLTGDGYTF.

In nucleotides, the CDR3 is TGTGCCTGGGCCCGTAATTCACCCCTCCACTTT. It is translated as CAWARNSPLHF. This chain connects TRBV30 to TRBJ1-6; D uncertain. The germline gives CDR1 GTSNPN, CDR2 SVGIG (reference sequence). The CDR3 spans 11 residues. The V end lost 5 bases, the J end lost 6 bases, and 5 bases lay between the germline ends. Looking up the rest from reference TRBV30 and TRBJ1-6 gives the full variable domain: SQTIHQWPATLVQPVGSPLSLECTVEGTSNPNLYWYRQAAGRGLQLLFYSVGIGQISSEVPQNLSASRPQDRQFILSSKKLLLSDSGFYLCAWARNSPLHFGNGTRLTVT.

The chain has TRBV19 and TRBJ2-5, with a tentative D call TRBD2 (6 bases). CDR1 and CDR2 from the germline V gene are LNHDA and SQIVND (reference sequence). This CDR3 has 15 amino acids. V gave up 3 bases and J gave up 5 bases, with 16 bases separating them. Written as DNA, the CDR3 is TGTGCCAGTAGTATGGGAGCGGGTCGCTGGGAGACCCAGTACTTC. Residues: CASSMGAGRWETQYF.

This clone showed up just once. The rearrangement uses TRBV27 and TRBJ1-1, with unresolved D. CDR1 and CDR2 (germline): MNHEY, SMNVEV (reference sequence). This CDR3 is built from 11 residues. Trimming took 6 bases from V and 6 from J, leaving 8 bases between them. The CDR3 nucleotides read TGTGCCAGCAGGGGTGGGCCTGAAGCTTTCTTT. Its translation: CASRGGPEAFF.

CDR3 in amino acids: CASSQYGQGANTEAFF. CDR3 nucleotides: TGTGCCAGCAGCCAATACGGACAGGGGGCGAACACTGAAGCTTTCTTT. The chain recombines TRBV6-4 with TRBJ1-1, with 11 bases lining up with TRBD1. CDR3 length: 16 residues. J gave up 1 base and V 6 bases, and 7 bases lay outside the gene matches. Per germline, CDR1 MRHNA and CDR2 SNTAGT.

This chain uses TRBV19 with TRBJ1-3, with D uncertain. CDR1 is LNHDA and CDR2 is SQIVND in the germline V gene (reference sequence). Trimming pared 5 bases from V and 0 bases from J, leaving 8 bases between. The CDR3 is made up of 14 amino acids. The CDR3 spells CASSPQSSGNTIYF. CDR3 sequence (DNA): TGTGCCAGTAGTCCCCAGAGCTCTGGAAACACCATATATTTT.

The chain recombines TRBV12-3 or TRBV12-4 with TRBJ1-2; tentative D call: TRBD1 (5 bases). The CDR3 totals 12 residues. Trimming left V 5 bases short and J 8 bases short, with 12 bases between. The CDR3, as DNA: TGTGCCAGCAGTAGACAGTCCTTCGGCTACACCTTC. It specifies CASSRQSFGYTF.

This clone was seen a handful of times. This chain connects TRBV29-1 to TRBJ2-7, with 13 bases that match TRBD2. The CDR3 contains 18 residues. The V gene's germline CDR1 is SQVTM and CDR2 ANQGSEA. The junction had 14 bases not matched to a gene; V was cut back by 5 bases and J by 1 base. CDR3 protein: CSVTRTSGSFFASYEQYF. Here the CDR3 DNA reads TGCAGCGTTACCAGGACTAGCGGGAGTTTTTTCGCATCCTACGAGCAGTACTTC.